This entry lists 19 T cell receptor beta chains sequenced from one sample in a study of PD-1 blockade in mismatch repair-deficient tumors. TCRdb's copy holds only in-frame clones and misses some; the assay was immunoSEQ multiplex PCR. In the table there are just under 65,000 clones, roughly 88% of which are singletons. Sequenced here: peripheral blood, sampled 52 weeks after starting pembrolizumab. The receptor set was obtained from an adult with mismatch repair-deficient cancer.

The V and J genes are TRBV5-5 and TRBJ2-5; D may be TRBD2 (5 bases). CDR1 is SGHKS and CDR2 is YYEKEE in the germline V gene (reference sequence). This CDR3 is built from 13 residues. The V and J ends lost 2 bases and 3 bases respectively, with 8 bases between them. The CDR3 sequence: CASSFGGEETQYF. In DNA form, the CDR3 reads TGTGCCAGCAGCTTCGGAGGTGAAGAGACCCAGTACTTC.

This chain links TRBV28 with TRBJ2-5, with 10 bases fitting TRBD2. The CDR3 contains 15 residues. The V and J ends lost 6 bases and 2 bases, in that order; junction bases with no gene match: 6. Germline CDR1 reads MDHEN; CDR2 reads SYDVKM. Here the CDR3 DNA reads TGTGCCAGCAGCTATAGGACTAGCGGACAAGAGACCCAGTACTTC. Its translation is CASSYRTSGQETQYF.

This sequence joins TRBV11-2 and TRBJ2-7; no reliable D call. The V and J ends lost 5 bases and 0 bases respectively, with 8 bases between them. Germline CDR1 SGHAT, CDR2 FQNNGV. The CDR3 covers 13 residues. The CDR3 nucleotides are TGTGCCAGCAGCCTCTCTACCTCCTACGAGCAGTACTTC. Protein sequence: CASSLSTSYEQYF.

This chain's CDR3 is CASSQDNGNTIYF. Written as DNA, the CDR3 is TGCGCCAGCAGCCAAGATAACGGAAACACCATATATTTT. J is TRBJ1-3 and V is TRBV4-1; D call uncertain. This CDR3 has 13 amino acids. The V end was cut by 0 bases, the J end by 4 bases, with 4 bases between. Germline V gene data show CDR1 as MGHRA and CDR2 as YSYEKL.

The gene calls are TRBV9 and TRBJ2-1; TRBD1 matches 10 bases. The CDR3 is made up of 15 amino acids. Trimming took 0 bases from V and 8 from J; bases not matched to a gene: 5. Germline loops: CDR1 SGDLS, CDR2 YYNGEE. The CDR3 spells CASSVAETGGDEQFF. The CDR3 nucleotides are TGTGCCAGCAGCGTAGCCGAGACAGGGGGCGATGAGCAGTTCTTC. Full variable domain (missing parts from reference TRBV9 and TRBJ2-1): DSGVTQTPKHLITATGQRVTLRCSPRSGDLSVYWYQQSLDQGLQFLIQYYNGEERAKGNILERFSAQQFPDLHSELNLSSLELGDSALYFCASSVAETGGDEQFFGPGTRLTVL.

The rearrangement joins TRBV29-1 to TRBJ1-3; no clear D. In germline, CDR1 is SQVTM, CDR2 ANQGSEA. This CDR3 is 13 amino acids long. Trimming pared 4 bases from V and 0 bases from J, leaving 7 bases between. This CDR3 reads CSVVRPSGNTIYF. CDR3 DNA sequence: TGCAGCGTTGTAAGGCCCTCTGGAAACACCATATATTTT.

This chain uses TRBV28 with TRBJ2-7, with a tentative D call TRBD2 (7 bases). CDR3 length: 15 amino acids. Germline values: CDR1 MDHEN, CDR2 SYDVKM. V lost 6 bases and J 4 bases, leaving 19 bases between the germline ends. The CDR3 protein is CASSGGPQELYEQYF. CDR3 sequence (DNA): TGTGCCAGCAGCGGGGGGCCGCAGGAGTTGTACGAGCAGTACTTC.

The chain combines TRBV7-2 with TRBJ2-1; D tentatively reads TRBD1 or TRBD2 (5 bases each). The V and J ends lost 5 bases and 8 bases respectively, with 16 bases between them. Germline-derived CDR1 and CDR2 are SGHTA and FQGNSA. The CDR3 is 14 amino acids. CDR3 protein: CASSRDGELDEQFF. CDR3 DNA: TGTGCCAGCAGCCGGGACGGGGAGTTAGATGAGCAGTTCTTC.

The chain is built from TRBV7-9 and TRBJ1-3; tentatively, D is TRBD1 (6 bases). The V end was cut by 5 bases, the J end by 2 bases, with 13 bases between. The CDR3 consists of 15 residues. CDR1 SEHNR and CDR2 FQNEAQ come from the germline V gene (reference sequence). The CDR3 nucleotides are TGTGCCAGCAGCAACAGGGCTGAGGCTGGAAACACCATATATTTT. Translation gives CASSNRAEAGNTIYF.

The chain recombines TRBV7-9 with TRBJ2-7; 8 bases are a match to TRBD1. Trimming at V came to 5 bases and at J to 0 bases, leaving 9 bases not matched to a gene. This CDR3 comprises 16 residues. Germline V lookup: CDR1 SEHNR, CDR2 FQNEAQ (reference sequence). The CDR3 reads CASSLTQGASSYEQYF. CDR3 in DNA: TGTGCCAGCAGCCTTACTCAGGGGGCGAGCTCCTACGAGCAGTACTTC.

The chain employs TRBV10-2 and TRBJ2-1, with 9 bases matching TRBD2. CDR1 and CDR2 from the germline V gene are WSHSY and SAAADI. The CDR3 totals 16 residues. Trimming removed 2 bases from V and 7 bases from J; junction bases left unmatched: 9. The CDR3 sequence is CASSEAASGNRNEQFF. DNA of the CDR3: TGCGCCAGCAGTGAGGCGGCTAGCGGGAATAGGAATGAGCAGTTCTTC.

The chain carries TRBV2 and TRBJ2-1; 10 bases are a match to TRBD1. With V trimmed by 6 bases and J by 7 bases, 15 bases remained unmatched. This CDR3 region has 17 residues. Germline assignment: CDR1 SNHLY and CDR2 FYNNEI. CDR3 loop: CASSPDRTGQGRNEQFF. DNA for the CDR3: TGTGCCAGCAGCCCCGATCGGACGGGACAGGGGAGAAATGAGCAGTTCTTC.

This clone has just one count. The V gene is TRBV7-8, the J gene TRBJ2-7; 7 bases agree with TRBD1. This CDR3 is built from 16 residues. The J segment lost 1 base and the V segment lost 4 bases, leaving 10 bases of the junction unmatched. Germline CDR1 and CDR2: SGHVS and FQNEAQ. DNA for the CDR3: TGTGCCAGCAGCTCGTACACGGGACAGACTTCCTACGAGCAGTACTTC. It specifies CASSSYTGQTSYEQYF.

The chain couples TRBV7-2 to TRBJ2-3; TRBD2 matches at 11 bases. This CDR3 contains 17 residues. Germline V gives CDR1 SGHTA, CDR2 FQGNSA. The V segment lost 4 bases and the J segment 3 bases; nucleotides outside the gene matches: 9. Here the CDR3 DNA reads TGTGCCAGCAGCTGGCCCCAACTAGCGGGAGCTACAGATACGCAGTATTTT. It is translated as CASSWPQLAGATDTQYF. The whole variable domain, filled in from reference TRBV7-2 and TRBJ2-3, reads GAGVSQSPSNKVTEKGKDVELRCDPISGHTALYWYRQSLGQGLEFLIYFQGNSAPDKSGLPSDRFSAERTGGSVSTLTIQRTQQEDSAVYLCASSWPQLAGATDTQYFGPGTRLTVL.

The chain recombines TRBV10-3 with TRBJ2-7; D perhaps matches TRBD1 (6 bases). The CDR3 runs 15 residues. V was clipped by 3 bases and J by 2 bases, with 14 bases between them. Germline V gene data show CDR1 as ENHRY and CDR2 as SYGVKD. The CDR3 reads CAISDPPGTTYEQYF. The CDR3 DNA reads TGTGCCATCAGTGACCCCCCGGGGACAACCTACGAGCAGTACTTC.

The J gene is TRBJ2-5, the V gene TRBV5-6, with 9 nucleotides matching TRBD1. In germline, CDR1 is SGHDT, CDR2 YYEEEE. This CDR3 has 14 residues. The junction had 8 bases not matched to a gene; V was cut back by 7 bases and J by 4 bases. The CDR3 here is CASAGTGPTETQYF. CDR3 DNA sequence: TGTGCCAGCGCCGGGACAGGGCCCACAGAGACCCAGTACTTC.

This chain uses TRBV10-2 with TRBJ2-1; TRBD2 aligns across 7 bases. The CDR3 runs to 12 residues. Germline values: CDR1 WSHSY, CDR2 SAAADI. V gave up 6 bases and J gave up 6 bases; unmatched junction bases: 2. CDR3 sequence (DNA): TGCGCCAGCAGCTGGACTAGCAATGAGCAGTTCTTC. This sequence encodes CASSWTSNEQFF.

The genes are TRBV11-2 and TRBJ2-2, with D hard to call. The V gene's germline CDR1 is SGHAT and CDR2 FQNNGV. Deletions cut 2 bases from V and 3 bases from J, with 7 bases between. This CDR3 comprises 14 residues. In nucleotides, the CDR3 is TGTGCCAGCAGCTTAAAGCGTTACACCGGGGAGCTGTTTTTT. It codes for CASSLKRYTGELFF. Together with reference TRBV11-2 and TRBJ2-2, the CDR3 gives the full variable domain: EAGVAQSPRYKIIEKRQSVAFWCNPISGHATLYWYQQILGQGPKLLIQFQNNGVVDDSQLPKDRFSAERLKGVDSTLKIQPAKLEDSAVYLCASSLKRYTGELFFGEGSRLTVL.

Details on this clone: In the same sample, other DNA sequences code for this CDR3. The chain has TRBV5-1 and TRBJ2-7; 10 bases map to TRBD1. CDR3 length: 14 residues. J gave up 2 bases and V 4 bases, and 3 bases lay outside the gene matches. In germline, CDR1 is SGHRS, CDR2 YFSETQ. The CDR3 coding sequence is TGCGCCAGCAGCCCAGGGACAGGGGCCTACGAGCAGTACTTC. This sequence encodes CASSPGTGAYEQYF.